This is a list of T cell receptor beta chains from one sample in a study of blood T cell repertoires in COVID-19. Here immunoSEQ multiplex PCR was the method, and the copy in TCRdb shows in-frame clones only, minus some. The sample yields about 84,000 clones, 76% seen once. Source material: peripheral blood. The source is a man aged 65-85 years with acute or convalescent COVID-19. The CDR3 runs from the conserved cysteine through the conserved F or W. The D gene is left open where the match is weak. Part of the rows lack a size; the others show once, few, many or a class for expanded clones.

D gene: .; V gene: TRBV11-3; clone size: once; J gene: TRBJ2-1; CDR3 DNA: TGTGCCAGCAGCTTAACGGGTTTCAGCTCCTACAATGAGCAGTTCTTC; CDR3 protein: CASSLTGFSSYNEQFF
D gene: .; V gene: TRBV5-6; clone size: .; J gene: TRBJ2-1; CDR3 DNA: TGTGCCAGCAGCTTGCTGCCTGTGTTGGGGGCGGACTACAATGAGCAGTTCTTC; CDR3 protein: CASSLLPVLGADYNEQFF
D gene: TRBD1; V gene: TRBV5-1; clone size: .; J gene: TRBJ2-3; CDR3 DNA: TGCGCCAGCAGCGGGGGACAGGGGATAAAGGATACGCAGTATTTT; CDR3 protein: CASSGGQGIKDTQYF
D gene: .; V gene: TRBV2; clone size: .; J gene: TRBJ1-3; CDR3 DNA: TGTGCCAGCATGCAGGGATCCGGAAACACCATATATTTT; CDR3 protein: CASMQGSGNTIYF
D gene: .; V gene: TRBV5-1; clone size: .; J gene: TRBJ2-2; CDR3 DNA: TGCGCCAGCAGCTCCTGGGGGGAACAAGGCGGGGAGCTGTTTTTT; CDR3 protein: CASSSWGEQGGELFF
D gene: TRBD2; V gene: TRBV7-3; clone size: once; J gene: TRBJ2-7; CDR3 DNA: TGTGCCAGCAGCTTAATCGGCGGGAGTTATGACGAGCAGTACTTC; CDR3 protein: CASSLIGGSYDEQYF
D gene: .; V gene: TRBV2; clone size: many; J gene: TRBJ2-1; CDR3 DNA: TGTGCCAGCAGTGCCGTAATAGCCGGTGAGCAGTTCTTC; CDR3 protein: CASSAVIAGEQFF
D gene: .; V gene: TRBV6-5; clone size: .; J gene: TRBJ2-7; CDR3 DNA: TGTGCCAGCAAAAGTGTGGCAGGGTCCAACGAGCAGTACTTC; CDR3 protein: CASKSVAGSNEQYF
D gene: .; V gene: TRBV2; clone size: medium-sized; J gene: TRBJ1-6; CDR3 DNA: TGTGCCAGCGTTGACGGGAGCTCCTATAATTCACCCCTCCACTTT; CDR3 protein: CASVDGSSYNSPLHF
D gene: .; V gene: TRBV7-8; clone size: .; J gene: TRBJ1-1; CDR3 DNA: TGTGCCAGCAGCTGGCAGGGGAACACTGAAGCTTTCTTT; CDR3 protein: CASSWQGNTEAFF
D gene: TRBD1; V gene: TRBV5-4; clone size: .; J gene: TRBJ1-6; CDR3 DNA: TGTGCCAGCAGCTTCGGACAGGGTAATTCACCCCTCCACTTT; CDR3 protein: CASSFGQGNSPLHF
D gene: .; V gene: TRBV19; clone size: .; J gene: TRBJ2-1; CDR3 DNA: TGTGCCAGTAGTTTTGGTAGGGCGGGACATGAGCAGTTCTTC; CDR3 protein: CASSFGRAGHEQFF
D gene: .; V gene: TRBV4-1; clone size: .; J gene: TRBJ1-1; CDR3 DNA: TGCGCCAGCAGCCAAGCCGGACAAATGAACACTGAAGCTTTCTTT; CDR3 protein: CASSQAGQMNTEAFF